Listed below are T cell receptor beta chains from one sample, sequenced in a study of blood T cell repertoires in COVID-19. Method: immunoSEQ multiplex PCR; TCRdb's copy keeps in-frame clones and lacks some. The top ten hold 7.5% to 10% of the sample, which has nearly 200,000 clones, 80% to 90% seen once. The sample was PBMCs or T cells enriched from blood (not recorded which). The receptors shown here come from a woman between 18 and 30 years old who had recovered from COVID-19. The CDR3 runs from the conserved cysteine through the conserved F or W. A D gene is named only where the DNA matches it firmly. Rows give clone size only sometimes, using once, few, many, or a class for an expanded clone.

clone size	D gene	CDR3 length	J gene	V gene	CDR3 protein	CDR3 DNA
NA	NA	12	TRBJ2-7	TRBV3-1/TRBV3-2	CASSQAVSEQYF	TGTGCCAGCAGCCAAGCGGTAAGCGAGCAGTACTTC
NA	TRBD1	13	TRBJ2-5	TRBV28	CASSPGQSETQYF	TGTGCCAGCAGTCCGGGACAGAGTGAGACCCAGTACTTC
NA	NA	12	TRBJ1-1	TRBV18	CASSPAGTEAFF	TGTGCCAGCTCACCGGCGGGCACTGAAGCTTTCTTT
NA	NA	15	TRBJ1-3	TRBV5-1	CASSPRTAPGNTIYF	TGCGCCAGCAGCCCAAGGACAGCTCCTGGAAACACCATATATTTT
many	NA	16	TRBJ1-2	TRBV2	CASSPMDLRIDSGYTF	TGTGCCAGCAGCCCTATGGACCTCCGGATAGACAGTGGCTACACCTTC
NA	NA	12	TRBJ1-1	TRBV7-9	CASTTPLIEAFF	TGTGCCAGCACCACCCCACTGATTGAAGCTTTCTTT
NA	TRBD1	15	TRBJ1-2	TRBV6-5	CASSYEGTGLYGYTF	TGTGCCAGCAGTTACGAGGGGACAGGGCTCTATGGCTACACCTTC
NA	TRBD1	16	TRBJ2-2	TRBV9	CASSASGGSHTGELFF	TGTGCCAGCAGCGCATCAGGGGGCTCCCACACCGGGGAGCTGTTTTTT
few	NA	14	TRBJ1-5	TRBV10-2	CASSQGGSNQPQHF	TGCGCCAGCAGTCAGGGAGGGAGCAATCAGCCCCAGCATTTT
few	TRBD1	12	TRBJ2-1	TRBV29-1	CSGGTDYNEQFF	TGCAGCGGGGGGACAGACTACAATGAGCAGTTCTTC
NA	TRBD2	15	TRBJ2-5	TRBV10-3	CAIRRTSGGQETQYF	TGTGCCATCAGGCGGACTAGCGGGGGGCAAGAGACCCAGTACTTC
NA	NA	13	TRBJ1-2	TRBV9	CASNLGRSYGYTF	TGTGCCAGCAACTTAGGGAGATCCTATGGCTACACCTTC
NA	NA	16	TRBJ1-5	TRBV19	CASSEVRFRSNQPQHF	TGTGCCAGTAGTGAAGTGCGGTTCCGGAGCAATCAGCCCCAGCATTTT
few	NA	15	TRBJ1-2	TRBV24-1	CATSDAGAADYGYTF	TGTGCCACCAGTGATGCGGGGGCCGCCGACTATGGCTACACCTTC
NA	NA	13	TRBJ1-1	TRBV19	CASSKREETEAFF	TGTGCCAGTAGTAAGCGAGAGGAAACTGAAGCTTTCTTT
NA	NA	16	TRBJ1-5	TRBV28	CASSLGQGYSNQPQHF	TGTGCCAGCAGTTTGGGGCAGGGGTATAGCAATCAGCCCCAGCATTTT
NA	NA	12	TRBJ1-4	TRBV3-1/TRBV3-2	CASSQRREKLFF	TGTGCCAGCAGCCAAAGGAGGGAAAAACTGTTTTTT
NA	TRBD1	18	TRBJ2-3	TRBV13	CASSFGTGVYLITDTQYF	TGTGCCAGCAGCTTCGGGACAGGGGTCTATTTGATTACAGATACGCAGTATTTT
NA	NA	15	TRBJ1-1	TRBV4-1	CASSQVEKGRAEAFF	TGCGCCAGCAGCCAAGTGGAAAAAGGGAGGGCTGAAGCTTTCTTT
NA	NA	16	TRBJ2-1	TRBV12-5	CASGFSFVAGWNEQFF	TGTGCTAGTGGTTTCTCTTTCGTGGCAGGGTGGAATGAGCAGTTCTTC
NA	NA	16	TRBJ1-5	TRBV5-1	CASSLVPGGGSQPQHF	TGCGCCAGCAGCTTGGTGCCTGGGGGGGGGAGTCAGCCCCAGCATTTT
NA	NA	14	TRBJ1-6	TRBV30	CAWSAGERESPLHF	TGTGCCTGGAGTGCCGGGGAACGGGAATCACCCCTCCACTTT
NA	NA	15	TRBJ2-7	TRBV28	CASSLGTGLRDEQYF	TGTGCCAGCAGTTTAGGAACAGGGCTCCGGGACGAGCAGTACTTC
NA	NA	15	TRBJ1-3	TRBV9	CASSVGSGSGNTIYF	TGTGCCAGCAGCGTAGGTTCGGGATCTGGAAACACCATATATTTT
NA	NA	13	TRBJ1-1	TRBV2	CASTEGENTEAFF	TGTGCCAGCACGGAGGGCGAGAACACTGAAGCTTTCTTT
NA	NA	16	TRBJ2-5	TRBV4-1	CASSQGASGAWETQYF	TGCGCCAGCAGCCAGGGGGCTAGCGGTGCGTGGGAGACCCAGTACTTC
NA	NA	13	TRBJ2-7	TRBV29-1	CSVLFRSSYEQYF	TGCAGCGTTCTCTTTCGCAGCTCCTACGAGCAGTACTTC
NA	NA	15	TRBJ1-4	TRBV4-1	CASSRSGVRGEKLFF	TGCGCCAGCAGCCGCTCGGGGGTTAGGGGCGAAAAACTGTTTTTT
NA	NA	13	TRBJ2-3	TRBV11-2	CASSWVGTDTQYF	TGTGCCAGCAGCTGGGTCGGGACAGATACGCAGTATTTT
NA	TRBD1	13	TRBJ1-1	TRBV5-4	CASSLGDRGKAFF	TGTGCCAGCAGCCTGGGGGACAGAGGTAAAGCTTTCTTT
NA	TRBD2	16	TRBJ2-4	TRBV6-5	CASSYSGAGGSNIQYF	TGTGCCAGCAGTTACTCCGGAGCGGGGGGGTCGAACATTCAGTACTTC
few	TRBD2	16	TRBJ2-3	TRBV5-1	CASSFRLAANTDTQYF	TGCGCCAGCAGCTTCCGACTAGCGGCGAACACAGATACGCAGTATTTT
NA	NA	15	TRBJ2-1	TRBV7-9	CASSLAGSSYNEQFF	TGTGCCAGCAGCTTAGCGGGGAGCTCCTACAATGAGCAGTTCTTC
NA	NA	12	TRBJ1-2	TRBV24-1	CATSDLEDGYTF	TGTGCCACCAGTGATTTGGAGGATGGCTACACCTTC
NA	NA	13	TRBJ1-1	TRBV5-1	CASSLQGDTEAFF	TGCGCCAGCAGCTTGCAGGGTGACACTGAAGCTTTCTTT
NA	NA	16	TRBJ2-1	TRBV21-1	CASSSRKGVSVNEQFF	TGTGCCAGCAGCTCAAGGAAGGGGGTGAGTGTCAATGAGCAGTTCTTC
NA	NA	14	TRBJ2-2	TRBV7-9	CASSLDSTIGELFF	TGTGCCAGCAGCCTAGACAGTACCATCGGGGAGCTGTTTTTT
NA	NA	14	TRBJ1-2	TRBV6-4	CASSDSATGYGYTF	TGTGCCAGCAGTGACTCAGCGACAGGCTATGGCTACACCTTC
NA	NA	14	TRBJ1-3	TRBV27	CARVSRSSGNTIYF	TGTGCCCGTGTCTCCAGGTCCTCTGGAAACACCATATATTTT
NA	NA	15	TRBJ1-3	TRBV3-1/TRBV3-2	CASSLSTGIADTIYF	TGTGCCAGCAGCCTAAGCACAGGGATTGCGGACACCATATATTTT
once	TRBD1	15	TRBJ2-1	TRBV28	CASTPGQGAFLGQFF	TGTGCCAGCACCCCGGGACAGGGGGCCTTTCTTGGGCAGTTCTTC
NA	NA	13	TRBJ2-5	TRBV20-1	CSASPLGAETQYF	TGCAGTGCTAGTCCCTTAGGGGCGGAGACCCAGTACTTC
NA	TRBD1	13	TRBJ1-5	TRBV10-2	CASTPGGNQPQHF	TGCGCCAGCACACCAGGGGGGAATCAGCCCCAGCATTTT
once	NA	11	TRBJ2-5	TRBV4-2	CASSQGVIQYF	TGTGCCAGCAGCCAAGGAGTGATCCAGTACTTC
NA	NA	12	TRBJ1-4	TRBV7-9	CASSLGGEKLFF	TGTGCCAGCAGCTTAGGGGGCGAAAAACTGTTTTTT
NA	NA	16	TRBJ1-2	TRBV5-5	CASSLPTSGQTEGYTF	TGTGCCAGCAGCTTACCCACATCAGGGCAGACGGAAGGCTACACCTTC
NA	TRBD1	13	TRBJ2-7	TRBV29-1	CSAERTGAYEQYF	TGCAGCGCAGAACGGACAGGGGCGTACGAGCAGTACTTC
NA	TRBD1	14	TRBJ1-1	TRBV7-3	CASSFDRGNTEAFF	TGTGCCAGCAGCTTTGACAGGGGGAACACTGAAGCTTTCTTT